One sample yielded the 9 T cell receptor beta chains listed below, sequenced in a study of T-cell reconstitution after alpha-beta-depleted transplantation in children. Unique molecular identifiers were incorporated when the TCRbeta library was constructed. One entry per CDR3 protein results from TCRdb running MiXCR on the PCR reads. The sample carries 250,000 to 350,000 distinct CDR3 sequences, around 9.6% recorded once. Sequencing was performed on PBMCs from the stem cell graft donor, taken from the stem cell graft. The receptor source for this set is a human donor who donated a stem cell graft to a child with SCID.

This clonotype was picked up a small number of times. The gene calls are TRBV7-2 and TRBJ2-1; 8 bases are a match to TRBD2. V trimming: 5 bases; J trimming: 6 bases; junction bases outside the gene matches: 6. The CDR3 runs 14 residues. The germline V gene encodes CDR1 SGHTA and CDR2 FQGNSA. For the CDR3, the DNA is TGTGCCAGCAGCCCCGGACTAGCTGTCAATGAGCAGTTCTTC. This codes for CASSPGLAVNEQFF.

The CDR3 is CASSLRDRGLDTQYF. CDR3 bases: TGTGCCAGCAGCCTCCGGGACAGGGGGCTAGATACGCAGTATTTT. This chain connects TRBV3-1 to TRBJ2-3; 12 bases fit TRBD1. Germline-derived CDR1 and CDR2 are LGHDT and YNNKEL (reference sequence). This CDR3 region has 15 residues. V gave up 4 bases and J gave up 5 bases; unmatched junction bases: 4.

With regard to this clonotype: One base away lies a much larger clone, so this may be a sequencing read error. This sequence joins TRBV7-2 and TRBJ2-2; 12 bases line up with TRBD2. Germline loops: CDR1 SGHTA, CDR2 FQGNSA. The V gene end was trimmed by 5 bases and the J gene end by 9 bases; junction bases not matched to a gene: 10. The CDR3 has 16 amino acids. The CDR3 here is CASSKWASGGAWELFF. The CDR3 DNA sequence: TGTGCCAGCAGCAAGTGGGCTAGCGGGGGGGCCTGGGAGCTGTTTTTT. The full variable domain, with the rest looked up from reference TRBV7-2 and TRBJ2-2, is GAGVSQSPSNKVTEKGKDVELRCDPISGHTALYWYRQSLGQGLEFLIYFQGNSAPDKSGLPSDRFSAERTGGSVSTLTIQRTQQEDSAVYLCASSKWASGGAWELFFGEGSRLTVL.

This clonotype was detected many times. The CDR3 bases are TGCAGTGCTAGAGATCCGGACAGGGAGAGGACTGAAGCTTTCTTT. Protein product: CSARDPDRERTEAFF. The genes are TRBV20-1 and TRBJ1-1; 8 nucleotides match TRBD1. The CDR3 is 15 amino acids. The germline gives CDR1 DFQATT, CDR2 SNEGSKA (reference sequence). V gave up 0 bases and J gave up 5 bases; unmatched junction bases: 8.

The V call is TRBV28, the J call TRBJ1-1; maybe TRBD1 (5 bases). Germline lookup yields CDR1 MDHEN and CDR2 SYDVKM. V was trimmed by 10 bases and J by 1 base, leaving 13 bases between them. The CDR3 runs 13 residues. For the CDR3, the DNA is TGTGCCATGGGCCGACAGAGGAACACTGAAGCTTTCTTT. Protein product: CAMGRQRNTEAFF.

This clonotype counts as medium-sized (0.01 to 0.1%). The CDR3 sequence is CSARDTGVGETQYF. The CDR3 nucleotides are TGCAGTGCTAGAGATACGGGGGTAGGAGAGACCCAGTACTTC. The chain is built from TRBV20-1 and TRBJ2-5; TRBD2 is a possible D gene (6 bases). From germline, CDR1 is DFQATT and CDR2 SNEGSKA (reference sequence). Trimming removed 0 bases at V and 4 bases at J, with 12 bases between. CDR3 length equals 14 residues.

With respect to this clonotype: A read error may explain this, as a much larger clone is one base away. The CDR3 sequence is CASSLAGSGGTWELFF. The CDR3 DNA sequence: TGCGCCAGCAGCTTGGCCGGGAGCGGAGGCACCTGGGAGCTGTTTTTT. The V and J genes are TRBV5-1 and TRBJ2-2; perhaps TRBD2 as D (6 bases). CDR1 and CDR2 (germline): SGHRS, YFSETQ. This CDR3 comprises 16 residues.

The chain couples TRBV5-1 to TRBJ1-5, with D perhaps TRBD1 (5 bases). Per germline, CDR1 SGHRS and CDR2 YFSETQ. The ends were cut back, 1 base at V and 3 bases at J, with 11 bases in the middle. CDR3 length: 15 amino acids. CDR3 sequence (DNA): TGCGCCAGCAGCTTGAGCGGGGGGGACAATCAGCCCCAGCATTTT. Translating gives CASSLSGGDNQPQHF.

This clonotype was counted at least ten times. Here the CDR3 DNA reads TGCGCCAGCAGCCCGGGGACAGGGATGTTCTTC. It is translated as CASSPGTGMFF. The chain uses TRBV5-1 and TRBJ2-1; 9 nucleotides agree with TRBD1. The length of the CDR3 is 11 residues. Germline trimming cut 4 bases from V and 15 bases from J; bases unmatched to any gene: 5. Germline CDR1 and CDR2: SGHRS and YFSETQ. The whole variable domain, filled in from reference TRBV5-1 and TRBJ2-1, reads KAGVTQTPRYLIKTRGQQVTLSCSPISGHRSVSWYQQTPGQGLQFLFEYFSETQRNKGNFPGRFSGRQFSNSRSEMNVSTLELGDSALYLCASSPGTGMFFGPGTRLTVL.